The present T cell receptor beta chain was sequenced within a study of blood T cell repertoires in COVID-19. Repertoires were generated with immunoSEQ multiplex PCR, while TCRdb's copy carries only in-frame clones and drops some. The table records about 160,000 clones, approximately 80% of them present only once. Allocation to cohorts depended on clinical history reported by the participants. The germline V and J ends were trimmed by 4 bases and 5 bases, with 11 bases remaining between them. This CDR3 comprises 14 residues. Germline assignment: CDR1 MNHEY and CDR2 SMNVEV (reference sequence). The receptor was isolated from a woman in her forties or fifties who had recovered from COVID-19. Sequenced material: PBMCs or T cells enriched from blood (not recorded which). The chain employs TRBV27 and TRBJ1-4; D uncertain. The CDR3 sequence: CASSSVVPNEKLFF. CDR3 in DNA: TGTGCCAGCAGTTCGGTAGTTCCCAATGAAAAACTGTTTTTT.